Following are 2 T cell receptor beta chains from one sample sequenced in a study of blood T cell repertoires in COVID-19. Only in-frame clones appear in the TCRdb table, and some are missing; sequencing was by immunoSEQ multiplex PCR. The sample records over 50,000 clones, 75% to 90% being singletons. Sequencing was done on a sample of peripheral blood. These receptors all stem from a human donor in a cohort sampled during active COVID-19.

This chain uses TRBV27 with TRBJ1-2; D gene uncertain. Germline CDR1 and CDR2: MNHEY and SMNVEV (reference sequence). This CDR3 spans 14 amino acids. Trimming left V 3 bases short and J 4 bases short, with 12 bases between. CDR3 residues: CASSFEAGGYGYTF. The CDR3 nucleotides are TGTGCCAGCAGTTTTGAAGCGGGCGGCTATGGCTACACCTTC.

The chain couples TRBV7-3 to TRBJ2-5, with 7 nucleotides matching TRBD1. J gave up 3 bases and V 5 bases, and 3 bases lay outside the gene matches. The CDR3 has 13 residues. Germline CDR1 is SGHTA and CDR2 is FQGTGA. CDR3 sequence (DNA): TGTGCCAGCAGCCCTACAGGGGAAGAGACCCAGTACTTC. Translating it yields CASSPTGEETQYF.